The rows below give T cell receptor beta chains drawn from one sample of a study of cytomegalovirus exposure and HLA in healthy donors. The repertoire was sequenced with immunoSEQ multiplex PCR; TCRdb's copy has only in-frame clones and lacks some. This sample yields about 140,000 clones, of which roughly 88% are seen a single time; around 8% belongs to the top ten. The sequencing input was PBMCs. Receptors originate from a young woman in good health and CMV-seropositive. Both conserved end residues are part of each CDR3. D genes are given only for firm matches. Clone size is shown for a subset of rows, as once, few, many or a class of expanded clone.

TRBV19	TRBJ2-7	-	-	CATPDDRGGGEQYF	TGTGCCACCCCGGACGACAGGGGAGGGGGCGAGCAGTACTTC
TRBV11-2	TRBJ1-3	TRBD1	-	CASTLTGARNTIYF	TGTGCCAGCACCCTCACAGGGGCTCGAAACACCATATATTTT
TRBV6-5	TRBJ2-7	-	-	CASSSGGVTYEQYF	TGTGCCAGCAGTTCGGGGGGCGTCACCTACGAGCAGTACTTC
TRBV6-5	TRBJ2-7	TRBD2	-	CASRDSGRGSTEQYF	TGTGCCAGCAGAGATAGCGGGAGAGGTTCGACCGAGCAGTACTTC
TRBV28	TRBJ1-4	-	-	CASSFIATNEKLFF	TGTGCCAGCAGTTTTATTGCAACTAATGAAAAACTGTTTTTT
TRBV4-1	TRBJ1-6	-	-	CASTVGWTSGSPLHF	TGCGCCAGCACGGTAGGGTGGACTAGTGGTTCACCCCTCCACTTT
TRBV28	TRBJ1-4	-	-	CASSLPPMGGNEKLFF	TGTGCCAGCAGTCTCCCACCCATGGGAGGTAATGAAAAACTGTTTTTT
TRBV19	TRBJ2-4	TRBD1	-	CASSPGQGIGIQYF	TGTGCCAGTAGCCCCGGACAGGGAATCGGCATTCAGTACTTC
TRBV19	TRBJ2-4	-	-	CASSINRSWGIQYF	TGTGCCAGTAGTATTAACAGGAGCTGGGGCATTCAGTACTTC
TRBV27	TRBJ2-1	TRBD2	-	CAASRGSSSYNEQFF	TGTGCCGCCTCGCGGGGGTCGAGCTCCTACAATGAGCAGTTCTTC
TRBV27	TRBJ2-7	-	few	CASSPNRGGRYEQYF	TGTGCCAGCAGTCCAAACAGGGGGGGCCGCTACGAGCAGTACTTC
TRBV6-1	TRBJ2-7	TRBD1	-	CASSLQGYEQYF	TGTGCCAGCAGCCTACAGGGGTACGAGCAGTACTTC
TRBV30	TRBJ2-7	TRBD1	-	CACLRPLTGRYEQYF	TGTGCCTGCCTACGGCCTTTGACAGGGCGTTACGAGCAGTACTTC
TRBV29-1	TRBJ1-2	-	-	CSARLILGAGYYGYTF	TGCAGCGCACGACTTATACTTGGCGCAGGGTACTATGGCTACACCTTC
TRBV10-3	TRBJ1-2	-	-	CAISPADSRANYGYTF	TGTGCCATCAGCCCAGCCGACAGCCGAGCTAACTATGGCTACACCTTC
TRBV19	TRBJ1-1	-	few	CASSIGMNTEAFF	TGTGCCAGTAGTATCGGGATGAACACTGAAGCTTTCTTT
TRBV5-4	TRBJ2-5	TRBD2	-	CASSSALSGGALETQYF	TGTGCCAGCAGCAGCGCCCTTAGCGGGGGGGCCCTTGAGACCCAGTACTTC
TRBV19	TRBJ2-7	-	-	CASSIAQSGGQGQYF	TGTGCCAGTAGTATAGCCCAATCTGGAGGGCAGGGGCAGTACTTC
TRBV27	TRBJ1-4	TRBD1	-	CASKPGQGLATNEKLFF	TGTGCCAGCAAACCGGGACAGGGGCTTGCAACTAATGAAAAACTGTTTTTT
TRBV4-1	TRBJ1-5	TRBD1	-	CASSQEVPRGGNQPQHF	TGCGCCAGCAGCCAAGAGGTTCCCAGGGGGGGCAATCAGCCCCAGCATTTT
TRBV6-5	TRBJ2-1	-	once	CASSYSSTFDEQFF	TGTGCCAGCAGTTACTCCTCCACATTCGATGAGCAGTTCTTC
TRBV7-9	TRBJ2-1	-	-	CATTRGGTDNEQFF	TGTGCCACTACGAGGGGGGGAACCGACAATGAGCAGTTCTTC
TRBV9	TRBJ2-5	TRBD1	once	CASSVQGARETQYF	TGTGCCAGCAGCGTACAGGGGGCTCGAGAGACCCAGTACTTC
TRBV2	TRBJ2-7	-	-	CASRAGSYEQYF	TGTGCCAGCAGGGCAGGATCCTACGAGCAGTACTTC
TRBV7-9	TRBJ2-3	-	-	CASITGHLGKISTDTQYF	TGTGCCAGCATCACAGGGCACTTAGGAAAGATTAGCACAGATACGCAGTATTTT
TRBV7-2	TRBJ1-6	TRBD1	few	CASSSGGPLHF	TGTGCCAGCAGCTCAGGGGGTCCCCTCCACTTT
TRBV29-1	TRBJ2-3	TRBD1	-	CSVEKLAILGGQGRDTQYF	TGCAGCGTTGAAAAATTGGCGATATTGGGGGGACAGGGAAGAGATACGCAGTATTTT
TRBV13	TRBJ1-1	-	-	CASSPQSRSKEAFF	TGTGCCAGCAGCCCGCAGAGTCGGAGCAAAGAAGCTTTCTTT
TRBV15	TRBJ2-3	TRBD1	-	CATNRGSTDTQYF	TGTGCGACGAACAGGGGGAGCACAGATACGCAGTATTTT
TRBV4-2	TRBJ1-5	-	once	CASSQEVSSSNQPQHF	TGTGCCAGCAGCCAAGAGGTGTCAAGCAGCAATCAGCCCCAGCATTTT
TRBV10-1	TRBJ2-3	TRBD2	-	CASSAAGVTQYF	TGCGCCAGCAGTGCGGCGGGGGTTACGCAGTATTTT
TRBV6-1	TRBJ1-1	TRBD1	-	CASSWDRVTFTGAFF	TGTGCCAGCAGTTGGGACAGGGTAACTTTTACTGGGGCTTTCTTT
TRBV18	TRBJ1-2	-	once	CASSPNGQGWSNYGYTF	TGTGCCAGCTCACCAAACGGGCAGGGCTGGTCTAACTATGGCTACACCTTC
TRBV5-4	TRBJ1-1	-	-	CASSTDMNTEAFF	TGTGCCAGCAGCACCGACATGAACACTGAAGCTTTCTTT
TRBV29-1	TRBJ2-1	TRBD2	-	CSVYTSGNNEQFF	TGCAGCGTTTATACTAGCGGTAACAATGAGCAGTTCTTC
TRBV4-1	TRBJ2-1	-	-	CASSQGQGPYNEQFF	TGCGCCAGCAGCCAAGGGCAGGGGCCCTACAATGAGCAGTTCTTC
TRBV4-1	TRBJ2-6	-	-	CASSLAGSGANVLTF	TGCGCCAGCAGCCTCGCAGGGTCCGGGGCCAACGTCCTGACTTTC
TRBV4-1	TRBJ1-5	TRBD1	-	CASSQDRRGPNQPQHF	TGCGCCAGCAGCCAAGATCGGAGGGGGCCCAATCAGCCCCAGCATTTT
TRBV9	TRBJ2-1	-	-	CASSGLMAATYNEQFF	TGTGCCAGCAGCGGGCTTATGGCGGCAACCTACAATGAGCAGTTCTTC
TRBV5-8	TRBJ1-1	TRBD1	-	CASSLRGQANEAFF	TGTGCCAGCAGCCTGCGGGGACAGGCCAATGAAGCTTTCTTT
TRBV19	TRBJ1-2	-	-	CASSGAGDLANYGYTF	TGTGCCAGTAGTGGGGCAGGGGACCTAGCTAACTATGGCTACACCTTC
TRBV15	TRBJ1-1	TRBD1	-	CATSSDPLAGGTEAFF	TGTGCCACCAGCAGTGACCCCCTAGCAGGGGGGACTGAAGCTTTCTTT
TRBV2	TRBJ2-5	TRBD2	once	CASSELPSGQETQYF	TGTGCCAGCAGTGAATTGCCTAGCGGTCAAGAGACCCAGTACTTC
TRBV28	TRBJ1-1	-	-	CASSLEGGVTEAFF	TGTGCCAGCAGTTTGGAGGGAGGGGTCACTGAAGCTTTCTTT
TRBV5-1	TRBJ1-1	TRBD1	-	CASSSGTGQPEAFF	TGCGCCAGCAGCTCCGGGACAGGGCAACCTGAAGCTTTCTTT
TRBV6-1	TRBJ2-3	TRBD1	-	CAGDRGLSTDTQYF	TGTGCCGGGGACAGGGGACTTAGCACAGATACGCAGTATTTT
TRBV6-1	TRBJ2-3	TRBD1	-	CASSTGGFADTQYF	TGTGCCAGCAGTACAGGGGGCTTCGCAGATACGCAGTATTTT
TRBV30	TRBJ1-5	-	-	CAWRAGSGGSQPQHF	TGTGCCTGGAGGGCTGGCTCGGGGGGTTCTCAGCCCCAGCATTTT
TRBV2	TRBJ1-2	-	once	CASSGLPGGGNYGYTF	TGTGCCAGCAGTGGCTTGCCCGGGGGGGGAAACTATGGCTACACCTTC
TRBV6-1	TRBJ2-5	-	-	CASSRDWETQYF	TGTGCCAGCAGTCGGGACTGGGAGACCCAGTACTTC
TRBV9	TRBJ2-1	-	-	CASGQVDEQFF	TGTGCCAGCGGGCAAGTTGATGAGCAGTTCTTC
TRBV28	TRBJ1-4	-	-	CASIRAGVETNEKLFF	TGTGCCAGCATCCGAGCAGGGGTGGAAACTAATGAAAAACTGTTTTTT
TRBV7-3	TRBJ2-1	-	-	CASSLTIPTQGEQFF	TGTGCCAGCAGCTTAACCATACCGACGCAGGGTGAGCAGTTCTTC
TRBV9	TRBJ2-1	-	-	CASSIGHPNEQFF	TGTGCCAGCAGCATAGGACACCCCAATGAGCAGTTCTTC
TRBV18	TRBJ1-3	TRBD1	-	CASSPRTGSSGNTIYF	TGTGCCAGCTCACCAAGGACAGGGAGCTCTGGAAACACCATATATTTT